The clone carrying this T cell receptor beta chain was found once. This specimen comes from a study of cytomegalovirus exposure and HLA in healthy donors. Study-level background: Among about 179 million T cells, an earlier analysis found roughly 100 million unique TCR beta sequences.

Vbeta (60) and Jbeta (13) primers were used in the PCR. The repertoire was sequenced with immunoSEQ multiplex PCR; TCRdb's copy has only in-frame clones and lacks some. The sample comprises under 200,000 clones, around 64% of which are singletons, and approximately 3% rests with the top ten. This clonotype originated in a woman in her twenties or thirties in good health and CMV-seronegative. Sequenced sample: PBMCs.

CDR3 loop: CASSQEAGNLYEQYF. CDR3 DNA: TGTGCCAGCAGCCAAGAGGCAGGGAACCTCTACGAGCAGTACTTC. This chain uses TRBV4-2 with TRBJ2-7; TRBD1 might be the D (5 bases). The CDR3 length is 15 residues. Trimming removed 0 bases from V and 3 bases from J, with 12 bases in between. Germline CDR1 is LGHNA and CDR2 is YNFKEQ.